This entry lists 3 T cell receptor beta chains sequenced from one sample in a study of T cell clonotyping in hematopoietic cell transplantation. Some clones are missing from TCRdb's copy, which holds only in-frame ones; the method was immunoSEQ multiplex PCR. This table has over 10,000 clones, over 75% appearing once. Sequenced: peripheral blood mononuclear cells. The receptor set was obtained from a man between 25 and 39 years old in good health. Some clones in this sample may be carry-over from other donors' samples.

V and J are TRBV5-1 and TRBJ1-2, with 7 bases matching TRBD1. Germline trimming cut 0 bases from V and 5 bases from J; bases unmatched to any gene: 4. The germline V gene encodes CDR1 SGHRS and CDR2 YFSETQ. The CDR3 spans 14 residues. The CDR3 region has the DNA TGCGCCAGCAGCTTGGAGGGGACAGAGTATGGCTACACCTTC. Its protein product is CASSLEGTEYGYTF.

J is TRBJ1-2 and V is TRBV6-5; D is perhaps TRBD1 (6 bases). The germline V gene encodes CDR1 MNHEY and CDR2 SVGAGI. There are 14 residues in the CDR3. Trimming took 6 bases from V and 4 from J, leaving 15 bases between them. The CDR3: CASSHDRFFYGYTF. CDR3 DNA sequence: TGTGCCAGCAGCCACGACAGGTTTTTCTATGGCTACACCTTC.

This clone was recorded only once. This chain uses TRBV11-3 with TRBJ2-1, with 11 positions matching TRBD2. This CDR3 has 12 amino acids. Germline loops: CDR1 SGHNT, CDR2 YENEEA. The junction had 9 bases not matched to a gene; V was cut back by 7 bases and J by 16 bases. CDR3 in DNA: TGTGCCAGCACCAAACCGGGACTAGCGGTTTTCTTC. Its protein product is CASTKPGLAVFF.